A selection of T cell receptor beta chains follows, all from one sample in a study of graft-versus-host responses after intestinal transplantation. TCRdb's table, derived via immunoSEQ multiplex PCR, lists solely in-frame clones and lacks some. The sample has 15,000 to 20,000 clones, approximately 40% seen once. The input for sequencing was alloreactive CD8+ T cells from a mixed lymphocyte reaction culture, taken before intestinal transplant. The receptors stem from a human patient who received an intestinal transplant. The conserved cysteine and the conserved F or W are not part of the CDR3 here.

V gene: TRBV6-9; CDR3 protein: ASSVRGYGTEAF
V gene: TRBV9; CDR3 protein: ASGQGAGGGELF
V gene: TRBV12-5; CDR3 protein: ASGLLGLDNEQF
V gene: TRBV5-1; CDR3 protein: ASSLWYTTGEETQY
V gene: TRBV7-9; CDR3 protein: ASSSTDLGLSYQETQY
V gene: TRBV2; CDR3 protein: ASLGTDYGYT
V gene: TRBV27; CDR3 protein: ASSLIGGNTEAF
V gene: TRBV10-1; CDR3 protein: ASSRTARELF
V gene: TRBV6-1; CDR3 protein: ASSEGLAGYNEQF
V gene: TRBV9; CDR3 protein: ASSLSRGLTNEKLF
V gene: TRBV6-5; CDR3 protein: ASSYADATYEQY
V gene: TRBV28; CDR3 protein: ASTWTRGTQY
V gene: TRBV14; CDR3 protein: ASSQVFQWREGLRTDTQY
V gene: TRBV15; CDR3 protein: ATSRGSHTSLPYNEQF
V gene: TRBV23-1; CDR3 protein: ASRLGQGRHNEQF
V gene: TRBV6-6; CDR3 protein: ASSYGGSTDTQY
V gene: TRBV21-1; CDR3 protein: ASSKDAPRSLAGYTDTQY
V gene: TRBV27; CDR3 protein: ASSFGGEILYEQY
V gene: TRBV28; CDR3 protein: ASRDSGSPLH
V gene: TRBV6-6; CDR3 protein: ASSPSYLYEQY
V gene: TRBV4-1; CDR3 protein: ASSQSGQGSSYEQY
V gene: TRBV7-6; CDR3 protein: ASSLGGGLAGVWEQF
V gene: TRBV4-1; CDR3 protein: ASSQEGDSGGLSYEQY
V gene: TRBV7-9; CDR3 protein: ASSFLGTGDSPLH
V gene: TRBV18; CDR3 protein: ASSRRAVSPYEQY
V gene: TRBV2; CDR3 protein: ASSDRARGRTEAF
V gene: TRBV28; CDR3 protein: ASSLGPTTDSTDTQY
V gene: TRBV6-6; CDR3 protein: ASSYYTGMGEAF
V gene: TRBV6-1; CDR3 protein: ASSEPGGTEAF
V gene: TRBV13; CDR3 protein: ASSLVESGRSSYNEQF
V gene: TRBV6-5; CDR3 protein: AIVGSPTYEQY
V gene: TRBV28; CDR3 protein: ASSLLPLMGEQY
V gene: TRBV19; CDR3 protein: ASRDRGNEQY
V gene: TRBV13; CDR3 protein: ASSRTGAYEQY
V gene: TRBV5-6; CDR3 protein: ASSPSSYEQY
V gene: TRBV6-6; CDR3 protein: ASTAGQYSPNEQF
V gene: TRBV27; CDR3 protein: ASSYGTSGFYEQY
V gene: TRBV19; CDR3 protein: AIYNGTHPAISTEAF
V gene: TRBV30; CDR3 protein: AWWYGHTEAF
V gene: TRBV6-6; CDR3 protein: ASTLGLDLSYNEQF
V gene: TRBV21-1; CDR3 protein: ASSTSGNEQF
V gene: TRBV14; CDR3 protein: ASSQDQNSYNEQF
V gene: TRBV6-1; CDR3 protein: ASSEAHDGTGDYEQY
V gene: TRBV4-1; CDR3 protein: ASSITGTARGAEAF
V gene: TRBV29-1; CDR3 protein: SVDRGSGELF
V gene: TRBV27; CDR3 protein: ASSLSLAGEGETQY
V gene: TRBV4-1; CDR3 protein: ASSVGGGEADYNEQF
V gene: TRBV11-2; CDR3 protein: ASSLGEWGQGGGYT
V gene: TRBV4-2; CDR3 protein: ASSSGGWGTEAF